The 14 T cell receptor beta chains below all came from one sample that was sequenced in a study of blood T cell repertoires in COVID-19. Clones were sequenced by immunoSEQ multiplex PCR, and TCRdb holds only the in-frame ones, with some missing. This sample has 140,000 to 150,000 clones; 80% to 90% occur once, and the top ten carry 35% to 40%. Source material: peripheral blood. Receptors originate from a human donor in a cohort sampled during active COVID-19.

V usage is TRBV6-6 and J usage is TRBJ1-2; no clear D. The CDR3 consists of 13 residues. The ends were cut back, 2 bases at V and 4 bases at J, with 8 bases in the middle. Germline V lookup: CDR1 MNHNY, CDR2 SVGAGI (reference sequence). The CDR3 is CASSYGQPYGYTF. The DNA of the CDR3 is TGTGCCAGCAGTTACGGGCAACCCTATGGCTACACCTTC.

CDR3 in amino acids: CASRAPGGYGYTF. CDR3 bases: TGTGCCAGCAGGGCCCCGGGGGGCTATGGCTACACCTTC. The gene calls are TRBV5-4 and TRBJ1-2; D is possibly TRBD1 (5 bases). The CDR3 has 13 residues. Trimming took off 5 bases at V and 4 bases at J, with 12 bases between the two ends. From germline, CDR1 is SGHNT and CDR2 YYREEE (reference sequence).

In this sample, this clone turned up a few times. The J gene is TRBJ1-5, the V gene TRBV5-6; possibly TRBD1 for D (5 bases). This CDR3 contains 14 residues. CDR1 is SGHDT, CDR2 YYEEEE, per germline. Between the trimmed V and J ends, which lost 5 bases and 4 bases, there was a span of 13 bases. DNA of the CDR3: TGTGCCAGCAGTATCGGGACTGCTAATCAGCCCCAGCATTTT. This encodes CASSIGTANQPQHF.

This rearrangement joins TRBV5-6 to TRBJ1-1; TRBD1 matches 10 bases. Germline lookup yields CDR1 SGHDT and CDR2 YYEEEE. V shed 2 bases and J 10 bases; nucleotides not matched to a gene: 8. The CDR3 runs 14 residues. The CDR3 here is CASSFGTGATRAFF. For the CDR3, the DNA is TGTGCCAGCAGCTTTGGGACAGGGGCGACCCGAGCTTTCTTT.

The J gene is TRBJ2-5, the V gene TRBV19; 9 bases map to TRBD2. The junction had 7 bases not matched to a gene; V was cut back by 4 bases and J by 1 base. Germline CDR1 is LNHDA and CDR2 is SQIVND (reference sequence). The CDR3 consists of 16 residues. In nucleotides, the CDR3 is TGTGCCAGTAGTACACCGACTAGCGGCCCCCAAGAGACCCAGTACTTC. It specifies CASSTPTSGPQETQYF.

The chain carries TRBV18 and TRBJ2-7; maybe TRBD2 (7 bases). The CDR3 length is 15 residues. The V gene lost 1 base and the J gene lost 3 bases, with 13 bases spanning the gap. From germline, CDR1 is KGHSH and CDR2 LQKENI. CDR3 loop: CASSPQSGTNYEQYF. The CDR3 nucleotides are TGTGCCAGCTCACCACAAAGCGGGACAAACTACGAGCAGTACTTC.

The rearrangement uses TRBV27 and TRBJ1-5; D is unclear. The CDR3 runs to 14 residues. CDR1 is MNHEY, CDR2 SMNVEV, per germline (reference sequence). Trimming shortened V by 2 bases and J by 6 bases, and 11 bases separated the two germline ends. This CDR3 reads CASSLGQRAQPQHF. CDR3 nucleotide sequence: TGTGCCAGCAGTTTAGGGCAGCGGGCTCAGCCCCAGCATTTT.

V and J are TRBV9 and TRBJ1-3; D is ambiguous. This CDR3 comprises 16 residues. CDR1 SGDLS and CDR2 YYNGEE come from the germline V gene. Trimming took off 3 bases at V and 0 bases at J, with 13 bases between the two ends. The CDR3 DNA reads TGTGCCAGCAGCGGCAGACACTCCAGCTCTGGAAACACCATATATTTT. This codes for CASSGRHSSSGNTIYF.

The chain joins TRBV28 to TRBJ1-2; D is ambiguous. Deletions cut 1 base from V and 6 bases from J, with 21 bases between. Germline-derived CDR1 and CDR2 are MDHEN and SYDVKM. The CDR3 runs 17 residues. CDR3 region: CASSLFSWRTEEDGYTF. DNA of the CDR3: TGTGCCAGCAGTTTATTTTCGTGGAGGACGGAGGAGGATGGCTACACCTTC.

The rearrangement joins TRBV5-5 to TRBJ2-2; the match to TRBD1 covers 8 bases. This CDR3 is 15 amino acids long. CDR1 is SGHKS and CDR2 is YYEKEE in the germline V gene (reference sequence). The V gene end was trimmed by 6 bases and the J gene end by 5 bases; junction bases not matched to a gene: 9. The CDR3: CASTDRVLFTGELFF. The CDR3 nucleotides are TGTGCCAGCACGGACAGGGTCCTGTTTACCGGGGAGCTGTTTTTT.

In its sample, this clone was seen a few times. V usage is TRBV27 and J usage is TRBJ1-5; D is uncertain. The CDR3 extends over 14 amino acids. Trimming took off 5 bases at V and 0 bases at J, with 8 bases between the two ends. Germline values: CDR1 MNHEY, CDR2 SMNVEV (reference sequence). As DNA, the CDR3 is TGTGCCAGCAGTCCCTGGAGTAGCAATCAGCCCCAGCATTTT. It yields the protein CASSPWSSNQPQHF.

This clone was recorded only once. V usage is TRBV5-6 and J usage is TRBJ2-7; 10 nucleotides line up with TRBD1. The germline gives CDR1 SGHDT, CDR2 YYEEEE. The trim removed 1 base at V and 1 base at J, leaving 5 bases unmatched. The CDR3 spans 16 residues. CDR3 coding DNA: TGTGCCAGCAGCTTGTTTAGGACAGGGGGATCCTACGAGCAGTACTTC. This translates into CASSLFRTGGSYEQYF. Full variable domain (remainder filled in from reference TRBV5-6 and TRBJ2-7): DAGVTQSPTHLIKTRGQQVTLRCSPKSGHDTVSWYQQALGQGPQFIFQYYEEEERQRGNFPDRFSGHQFPNYSSELNVNALLLGDSALYLCASSLFRTGGSYEQYFGPGTRLTVT.

The chain recombines TRBV3-1 (or the pseudogene TRBV3-2) with TRBJ2-5; tentative D call: TRBD2 (6 bases). The CDR3 has 14 residues. The germline V gene has CDR1 LGHDT and CDR2 YNNKEL (reference sequence). Trimming took off 4 bases at V and 1 base at J, with 10 bases between the two ends. CDR3 DNA sequence: TGTGCCAGCAGCCCATGGGACTCCCAAGAGACCCAGTACTTC. This translates into CASSPWDSQETQYF.

The chain employs TRBV19 and TRBJ1-3; 11 bases line up with TRBD1. Germline V lookup: CDR1 LNHDA, CDR2 SQIVND (reference sequence). This CDR3 spans 16 amino acids. V gave up 5 bases and J gave up 2 bases; unmatched junction bases: 5. The CDR3 spells CASSHGQGAPGNTIYF. The DNA of the CDR3 is TGTGCCAGTAGTCATGGACAGGGGGCGCCTGGAAACACCATATATTTT.